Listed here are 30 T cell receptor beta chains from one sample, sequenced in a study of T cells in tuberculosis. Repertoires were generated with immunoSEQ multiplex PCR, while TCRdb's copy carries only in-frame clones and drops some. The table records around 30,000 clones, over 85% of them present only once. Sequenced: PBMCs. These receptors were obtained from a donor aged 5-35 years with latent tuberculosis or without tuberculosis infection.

The CDR3 region is CASSVQGGPTDTQYF. The CDR3, as DNA: TGTGCCAGCAGCGTGCAGGGGGGACCCACAGATACGCAGTATTTT. This chain uses TRBV9 with TRBJ2-3; possibly TRBD1 for D (7 bases). The CDR3 loop spans 15 amino acids. Trimming took 2 bases from V and 2 from J, leaving 12 bases between them. CDR1 is SGDLS, CDR2 YYNGEE, per germline. Full variable domain (outside the CDR3, taken from reference TRBV9 and TRBJ2-3): DSGVTQTPKHLITATGQRVTLRCSPRSGDLSVYWYQQSLDQGLQFLIQYYNGEERAKGNILERFSAQQFPDLHSELNLSSLELGDSALYFCASSVQGGPTDTQYFGPGTRLTVL.

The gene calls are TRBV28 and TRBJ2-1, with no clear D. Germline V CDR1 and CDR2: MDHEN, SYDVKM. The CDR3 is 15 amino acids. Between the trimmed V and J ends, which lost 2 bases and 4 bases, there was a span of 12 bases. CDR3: CASSLAGFGYNEQFF. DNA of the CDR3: TGTGCCAGCAGTTTAGCAGGATTCGGATACAATGAGCAGTTCTTC.

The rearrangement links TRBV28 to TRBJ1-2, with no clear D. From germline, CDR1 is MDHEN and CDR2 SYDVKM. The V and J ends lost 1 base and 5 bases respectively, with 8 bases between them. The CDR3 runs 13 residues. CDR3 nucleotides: TGTGCCAGCAGTTTATTAACAGCTTATGGCTACACCTTC. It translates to CASSLLTAYGYTF.

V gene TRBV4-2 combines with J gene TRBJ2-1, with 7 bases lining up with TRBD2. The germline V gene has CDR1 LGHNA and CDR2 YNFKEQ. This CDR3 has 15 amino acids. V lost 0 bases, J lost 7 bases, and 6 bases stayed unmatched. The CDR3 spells CASSQDQASGNEQFF. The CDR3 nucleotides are TGTGCCAGCAGCCAAGATCAAGCTAGCGGAAATGAGCAGTTCTTC.

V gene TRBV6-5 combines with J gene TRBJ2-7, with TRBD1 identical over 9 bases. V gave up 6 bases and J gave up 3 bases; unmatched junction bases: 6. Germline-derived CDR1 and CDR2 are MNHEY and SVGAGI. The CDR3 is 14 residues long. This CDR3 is CASRRGQGVYEQYF. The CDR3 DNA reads TGTGCCAGCAGAAGGGGACAGGGCGTCTACGAGCAGTACTTC.

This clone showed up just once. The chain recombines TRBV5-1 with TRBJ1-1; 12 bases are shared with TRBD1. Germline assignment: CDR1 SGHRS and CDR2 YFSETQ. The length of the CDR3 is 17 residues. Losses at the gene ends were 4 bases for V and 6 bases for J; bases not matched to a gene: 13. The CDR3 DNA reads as TGCGCCAGCAGCCATGGTGGGACAGGGGGCGGACTCGCTGAAGCTTTCTTT. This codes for CASSHGGTGGGLAEAFF.

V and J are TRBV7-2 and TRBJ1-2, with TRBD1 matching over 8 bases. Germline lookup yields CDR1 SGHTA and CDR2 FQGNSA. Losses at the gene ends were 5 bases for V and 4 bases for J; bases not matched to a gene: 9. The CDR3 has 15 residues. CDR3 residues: CASSPGTGLLYGYTF. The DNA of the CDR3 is TGTGCCAGCAGCCCCGGGACAGGTCTCCTCTATGGCTACACCTTC.

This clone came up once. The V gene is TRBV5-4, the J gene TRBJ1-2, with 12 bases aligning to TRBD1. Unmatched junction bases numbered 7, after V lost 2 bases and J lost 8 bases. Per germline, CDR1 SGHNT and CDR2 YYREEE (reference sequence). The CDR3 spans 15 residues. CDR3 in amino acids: CASSLVGQGARGYTF. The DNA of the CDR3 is TGTGCCAGCAGCTTAGTGGGACAGGGGGCGAGGGGCTACACCTTC.

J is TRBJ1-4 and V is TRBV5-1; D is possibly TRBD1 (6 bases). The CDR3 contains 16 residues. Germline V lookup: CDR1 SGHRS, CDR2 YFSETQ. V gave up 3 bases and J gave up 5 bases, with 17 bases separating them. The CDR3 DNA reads TGCGCCAGCAGCTATACGCTAAACAGGGAAAATGAAAAACTGTTTTTT. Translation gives CASSYTLNRENEKLFF.

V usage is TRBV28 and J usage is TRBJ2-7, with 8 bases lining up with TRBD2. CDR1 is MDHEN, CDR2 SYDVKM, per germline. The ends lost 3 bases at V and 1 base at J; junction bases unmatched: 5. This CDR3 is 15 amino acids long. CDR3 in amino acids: CASSFYSGVSYEQYF. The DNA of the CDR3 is TGTGCCAGCAGTTTTTATAGCGGGGTGTCCTACGAGCAGTACTTC.

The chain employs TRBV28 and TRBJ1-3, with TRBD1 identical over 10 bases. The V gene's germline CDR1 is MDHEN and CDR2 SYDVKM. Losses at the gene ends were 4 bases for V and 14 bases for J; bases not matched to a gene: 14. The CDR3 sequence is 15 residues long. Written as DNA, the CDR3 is TGTGCCAGCAGTTCCGGGGGACAGGGGACCCCCGGCTTATATTTT. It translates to CASSSGGQGTPGLYF.

The CDR3 DNA follows: TGCGCCAGCAGCCAATTGGTCTGGCGGGAGGGCCTTTACACCGGGGAGCTGTTTTTT. Amino acids: CASSQLVWREGLYTGELFF. The V gene is TRBV4-1, the J gene TRBJ2-2, with 9 bases fitting TRBD2. Germline CDR1 reads MGHRA; CDR2 reads YSYEKL. CDR3 size: 19 residues. The V and J ends lost 2 bases and 3 bases, in that order; junction bases with no gene match: 13.

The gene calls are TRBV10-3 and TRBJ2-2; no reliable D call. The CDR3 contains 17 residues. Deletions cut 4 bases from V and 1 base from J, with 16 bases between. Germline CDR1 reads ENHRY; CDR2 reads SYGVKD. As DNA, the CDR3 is TGTGCCATCAGTGCGAATATAGACCGACTGAACACCGGGGAGCTGTTTTTT. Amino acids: CAISANIDRLNTGELFF.

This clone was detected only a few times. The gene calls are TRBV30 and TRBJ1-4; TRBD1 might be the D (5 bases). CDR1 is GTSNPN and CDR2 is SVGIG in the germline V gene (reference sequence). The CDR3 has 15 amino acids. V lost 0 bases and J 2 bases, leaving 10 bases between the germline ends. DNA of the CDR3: TGTGCCTGGAGTGTAACGCAGGGTACTAATGAAAAACTGTTTTTT. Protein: CAWSVTQGTNEKLFF.

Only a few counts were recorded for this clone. CDR3 loop: CASSPFRVTDTQYF. In DNA, the CDR3 is TGCGCCAGCAGCCCTTTTAGAGTCACAGATACGCAGTATTTT. The chain has TRBV5-1 and TRBJ2-3, with D uncertain. Per germline, CDR1 SGHRS and CDR2 YFSETQ. V was trimmed by 4 bases and J by 2 bases, leaving 11 bases between them. The length of the CDR3 is 14 residues.

This chain's CDR3 is CASSQEDSLTGELFF. As DNA, the CDR3 is TGCGCCAGCAGCCAAGAGGACTCCCTCACCGGGGAGCTGTTTTTT. The J gene is TRBJ2-2, the V gene TRBV4-3, with D tentatively TRBD2 (5 bases). Trimming pared 0 bases from V and 4 bases from J, leaving 9 bases between. The CDR3 has 15 residues. Germline values: CDR1 LGHNA, CDR2 YSLEER.

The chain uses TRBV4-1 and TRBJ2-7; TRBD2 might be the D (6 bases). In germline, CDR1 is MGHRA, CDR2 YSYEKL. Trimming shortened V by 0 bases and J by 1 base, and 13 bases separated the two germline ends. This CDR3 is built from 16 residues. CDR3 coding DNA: TGCGCCAGCAGCCAAGAGGAGGGAGTGATGTCCTACGAGCAGTACTTC. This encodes CASSQEEGVMSYEQYF.

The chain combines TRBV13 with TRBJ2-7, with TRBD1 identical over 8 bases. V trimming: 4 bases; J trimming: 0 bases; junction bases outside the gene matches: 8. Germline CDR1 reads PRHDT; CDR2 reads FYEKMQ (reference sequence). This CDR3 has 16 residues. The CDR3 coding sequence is TGTGCCAGCAGCTCTATCAAGGACAGGGCCTCCTACGAGCAGTACTTC. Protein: CASSSIKDRASYEQYF.

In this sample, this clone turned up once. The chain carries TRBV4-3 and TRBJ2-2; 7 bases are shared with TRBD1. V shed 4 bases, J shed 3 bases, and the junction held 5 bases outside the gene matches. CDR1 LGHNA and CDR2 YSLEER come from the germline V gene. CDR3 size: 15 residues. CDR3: CASSLDREYTGELFF. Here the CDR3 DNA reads TGCGCCAGCAGCCTTGACAGGGAATACACCGGGGAGCTGTTTTTT.

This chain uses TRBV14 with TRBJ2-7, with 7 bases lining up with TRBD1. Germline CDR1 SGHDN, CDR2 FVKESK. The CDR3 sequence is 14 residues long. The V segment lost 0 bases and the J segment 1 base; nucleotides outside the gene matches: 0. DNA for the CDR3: TGTGCCAGCAGCCAAGACAGGGGGTCCTACGAGCAGTACTTC. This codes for CASSQDRGSYEQYF.

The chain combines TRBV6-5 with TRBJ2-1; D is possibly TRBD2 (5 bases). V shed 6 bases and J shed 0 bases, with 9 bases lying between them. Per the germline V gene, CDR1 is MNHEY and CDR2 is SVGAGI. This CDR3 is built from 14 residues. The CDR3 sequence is CASSPLGSYNEQFF. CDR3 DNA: TGTGCCAGCAGCCCACTAGGCTCCTACAATGAGCAGTTCTTC.

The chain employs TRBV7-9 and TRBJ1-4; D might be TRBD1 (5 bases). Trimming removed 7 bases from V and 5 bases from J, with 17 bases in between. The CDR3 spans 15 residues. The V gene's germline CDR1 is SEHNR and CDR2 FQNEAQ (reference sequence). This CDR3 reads CASNPGWGGNEKLFF. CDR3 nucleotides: TGTGCCAGCAACCCTGGGTGGGGGGGGAATGAAAAACTGTTTTTT.

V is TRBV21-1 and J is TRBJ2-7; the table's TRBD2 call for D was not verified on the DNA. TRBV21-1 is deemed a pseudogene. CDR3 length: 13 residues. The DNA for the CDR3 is TGTGCCAGCAGCAAATGTAGTTCCTACGAGCAGTACTTC. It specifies CASSKCSSYEQYF.

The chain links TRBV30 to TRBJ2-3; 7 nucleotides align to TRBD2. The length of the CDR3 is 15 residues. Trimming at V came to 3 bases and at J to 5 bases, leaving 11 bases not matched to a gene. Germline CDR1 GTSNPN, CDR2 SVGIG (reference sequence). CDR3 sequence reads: CAWRDPGLSVDTQYF. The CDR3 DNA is TGTGCCTGGAGGGACCCGGGACTATCCGTAGATACGCAGTATTTT.

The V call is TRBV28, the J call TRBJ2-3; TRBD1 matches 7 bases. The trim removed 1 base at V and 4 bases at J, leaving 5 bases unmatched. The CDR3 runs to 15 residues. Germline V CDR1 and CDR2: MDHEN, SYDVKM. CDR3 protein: CASSLFGTGADTQYF. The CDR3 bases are TGTGCCAGCAGTTTATTCGGTACAGGGGCAGATACGCAGTATTTT.

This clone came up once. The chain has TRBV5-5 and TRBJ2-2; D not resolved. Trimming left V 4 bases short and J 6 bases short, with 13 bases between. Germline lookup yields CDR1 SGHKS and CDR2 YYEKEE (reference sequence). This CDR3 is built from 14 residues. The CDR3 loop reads CASSPRVPPGELFF. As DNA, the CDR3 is TGTGCCAGCAGCCCCCGTGTTCCCCCCGGGGAGCTGTTTTTT.

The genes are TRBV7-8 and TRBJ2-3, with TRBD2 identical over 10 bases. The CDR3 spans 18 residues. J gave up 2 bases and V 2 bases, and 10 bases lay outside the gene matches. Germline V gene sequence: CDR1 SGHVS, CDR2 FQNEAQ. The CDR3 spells CASSLLLAGAILTDTQYF. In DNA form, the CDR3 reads TGTGCCAGCAGCTTATTGCTAGCGGGGGCTATTCTCACAGATACGCAGTATTTT.

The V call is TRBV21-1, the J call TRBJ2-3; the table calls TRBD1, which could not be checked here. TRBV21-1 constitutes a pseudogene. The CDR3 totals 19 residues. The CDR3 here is CASSNDRDHGQRRTDTQYF. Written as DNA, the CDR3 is TGTGCCAGCAGCAACGATCGGGATCATGGACAGCGACGCACAGATACGCAGTATTTT.

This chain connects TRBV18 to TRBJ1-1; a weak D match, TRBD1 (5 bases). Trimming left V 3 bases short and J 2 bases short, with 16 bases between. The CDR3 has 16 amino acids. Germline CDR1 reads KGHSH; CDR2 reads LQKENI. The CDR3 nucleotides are TGTGCCAGCTCACCGGACATCGGTATCACCAACACTGAAGCTTTCTTT. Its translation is CASSPDIGITNTEAFF.

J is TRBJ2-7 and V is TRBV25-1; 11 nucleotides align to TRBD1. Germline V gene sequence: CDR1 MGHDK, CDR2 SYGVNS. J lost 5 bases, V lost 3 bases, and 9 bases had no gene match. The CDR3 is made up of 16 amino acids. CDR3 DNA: TGTGCCAGCAGTGATCGCGGACAGGGGGCTTCTAACGAGCAGTACTTC. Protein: CASSDRGQGASNEQYF.